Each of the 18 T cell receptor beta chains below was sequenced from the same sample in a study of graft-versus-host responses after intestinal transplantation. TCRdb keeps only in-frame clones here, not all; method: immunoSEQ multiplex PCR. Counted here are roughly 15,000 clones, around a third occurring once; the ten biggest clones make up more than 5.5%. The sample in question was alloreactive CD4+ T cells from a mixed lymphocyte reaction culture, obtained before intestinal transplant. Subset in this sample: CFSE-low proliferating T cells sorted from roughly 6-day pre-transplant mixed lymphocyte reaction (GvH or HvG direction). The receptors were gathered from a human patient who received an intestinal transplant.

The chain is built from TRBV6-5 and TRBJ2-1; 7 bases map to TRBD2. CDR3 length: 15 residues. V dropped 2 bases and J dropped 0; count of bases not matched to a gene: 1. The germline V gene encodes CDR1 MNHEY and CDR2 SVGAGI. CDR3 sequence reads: CASSYGGSSYNEQFF. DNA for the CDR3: TGTGCCAGCAGTTACGGCGGGAGCTCCTACAATGAGCAGTTCTTC.

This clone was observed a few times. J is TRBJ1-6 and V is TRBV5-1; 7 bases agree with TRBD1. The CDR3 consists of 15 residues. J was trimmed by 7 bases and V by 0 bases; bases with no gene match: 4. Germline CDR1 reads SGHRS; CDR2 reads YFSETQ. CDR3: CASSLGTGRNSPLHF. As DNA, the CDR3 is TGCGCCAGCAGCTTGGGGACAGGCAGAAATTCACCCCTCCACTTT.

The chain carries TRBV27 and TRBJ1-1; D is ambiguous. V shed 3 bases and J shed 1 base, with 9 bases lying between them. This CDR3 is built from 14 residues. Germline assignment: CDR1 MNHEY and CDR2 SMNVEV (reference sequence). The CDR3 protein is CASSLPGSNTEAFF. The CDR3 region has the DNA TGTGCCAGCAGTTTGCCCGGATCGAACACTGAAGCTTTCTTT.

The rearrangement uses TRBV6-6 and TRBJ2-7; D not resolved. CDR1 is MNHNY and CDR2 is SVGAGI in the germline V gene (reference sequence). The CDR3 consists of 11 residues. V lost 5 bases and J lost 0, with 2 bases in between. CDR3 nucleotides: TGTGCCAGCAGTGTCTCCTACGAGCAGTACTTC. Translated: CASSVSYEQYF.

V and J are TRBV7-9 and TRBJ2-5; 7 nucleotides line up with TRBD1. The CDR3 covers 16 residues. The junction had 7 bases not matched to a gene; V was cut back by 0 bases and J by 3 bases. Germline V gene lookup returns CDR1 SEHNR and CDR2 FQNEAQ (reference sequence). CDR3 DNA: TGTGCCAGCAGCTTAGCGGGACAGCTACTAGAAGAGACCCAGTACTTC. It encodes CASSLAGQLLEETQYF.

CDR3 amino acids: CASSYSGAEAFF. The CDR3 nucleotides read TGTGCCAGCAGTTACTCGGGGGCTGAAGCTTTCTTT. The genes are TRBV6-6 and TRBJ1-1; a possible D gene is TRBD1 (5 bases). Germline CDR1 and CDR2: MNHNY and SVGAGI (reference sequence). V lost 0 bases and J lost 6, with 5 bases in between. CDR3 size: 12 residues.

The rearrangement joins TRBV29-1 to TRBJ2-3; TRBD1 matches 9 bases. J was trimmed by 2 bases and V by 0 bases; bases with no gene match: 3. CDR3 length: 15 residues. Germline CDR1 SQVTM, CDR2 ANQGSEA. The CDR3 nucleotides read TGCAGCGTTGAAGAGGGACAGGGAAACACAGATACGCAGTATTTT. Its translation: CSVEEGQGNTDTQYF.

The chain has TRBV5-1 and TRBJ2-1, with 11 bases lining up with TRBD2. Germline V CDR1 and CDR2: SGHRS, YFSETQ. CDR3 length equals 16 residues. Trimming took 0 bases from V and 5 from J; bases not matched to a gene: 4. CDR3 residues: CASSLVGTSGNNEQFF. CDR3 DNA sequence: TGCGCCAGCAGCTTGGTGGGGACTAGCGGTAACAATGAGCAGTTCTTC.

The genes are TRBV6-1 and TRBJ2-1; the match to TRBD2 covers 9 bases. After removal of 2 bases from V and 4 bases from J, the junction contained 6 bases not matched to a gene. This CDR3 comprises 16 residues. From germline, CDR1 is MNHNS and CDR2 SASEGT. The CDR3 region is CASSETGAGGYNEQFF. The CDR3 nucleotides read TGTGCCAGCAGTGAAACAGGTGCGGGAGGGTACAATGAGCAGTTCTTC.

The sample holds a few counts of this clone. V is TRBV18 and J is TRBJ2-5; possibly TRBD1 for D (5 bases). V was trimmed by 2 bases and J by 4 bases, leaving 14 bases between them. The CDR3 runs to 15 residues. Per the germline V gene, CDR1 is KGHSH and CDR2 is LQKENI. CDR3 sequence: CASSPRLGAGETQYF. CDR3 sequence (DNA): TGTGCCAGCTCACCAAGGCTTGGGGCCGGAGAGACCCAGTACTTC.

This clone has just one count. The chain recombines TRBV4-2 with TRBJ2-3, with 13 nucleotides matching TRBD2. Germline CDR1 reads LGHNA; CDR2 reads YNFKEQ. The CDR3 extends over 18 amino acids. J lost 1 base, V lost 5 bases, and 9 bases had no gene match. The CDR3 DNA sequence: TGTGCCAGCAGCTTCCGACTAGCGGGAGGATTCCGCACAGATACGCAGTATTTT. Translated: CASSFRLAGGFRTDTQYF.

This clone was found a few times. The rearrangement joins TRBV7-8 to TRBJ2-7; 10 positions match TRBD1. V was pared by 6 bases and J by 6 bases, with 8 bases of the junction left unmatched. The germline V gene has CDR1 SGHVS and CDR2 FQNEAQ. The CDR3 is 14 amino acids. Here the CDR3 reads CASSLRDRGGEQYF. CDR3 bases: TGTGCCAGCAGTCTTAGGGACAGGGGCGGCGAGCAGTACTTC.

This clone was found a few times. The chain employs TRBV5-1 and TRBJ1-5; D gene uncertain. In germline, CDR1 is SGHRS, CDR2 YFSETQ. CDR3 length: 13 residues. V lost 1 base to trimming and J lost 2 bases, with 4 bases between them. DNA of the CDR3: TGCGCCAGCAGCTTGTCAGGCAATCAGCCCCAGCATTTT. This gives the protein CASSLSGNQPQHF.

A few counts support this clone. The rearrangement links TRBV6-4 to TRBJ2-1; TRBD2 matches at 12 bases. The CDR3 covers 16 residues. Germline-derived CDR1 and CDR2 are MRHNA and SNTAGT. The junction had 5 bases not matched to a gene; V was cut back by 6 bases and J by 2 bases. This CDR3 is CASSLAGGPPYNEQFF. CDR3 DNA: TGTGCCAGCAGCCTAGCGGGAGGGCCCCCCTACAATGAGCAGTTCTTC.

For the CDR3, the DNA is TGTGCCACCAGAGAGCCTAGGACGGCCAACCCCTCTGGAAACACCATATATTTT. Residues: CATREPRTANPSGNTIYF. This chain joins TRBV15 and TRBJ1-3; no clear D gene. The CDR3 extends over 18 amino acids. Germline assignment: CDR1 LNHNV and CDR2 YYDKDF (reference sequence). Between the trimmed V and J ends, which lost 6 bases and 0 bases, there was a span of 21 bases. Variable domain in full (rest from reference TRBV15 and TRBJ1-3): DAMVIQNPRYQVTQFGKPVTLSCSQTLNHNVMYWYQQKSSQAPKLLFHYYDKDFNNEADTPDNFQSRRPNTSFCFLDIRSPGLGDTAMYLCATREPRTANPSGNTIYFGEGSWLTVV.

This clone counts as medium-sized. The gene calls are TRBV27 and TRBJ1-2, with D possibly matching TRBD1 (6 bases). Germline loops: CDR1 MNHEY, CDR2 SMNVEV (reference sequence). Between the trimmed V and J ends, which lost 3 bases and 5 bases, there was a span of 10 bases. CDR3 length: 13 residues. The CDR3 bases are TGTGCCAGCAGTTTGGGCAGGGGTTATGGCTACACCTTC. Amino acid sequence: CASSLGRGYGYTF.

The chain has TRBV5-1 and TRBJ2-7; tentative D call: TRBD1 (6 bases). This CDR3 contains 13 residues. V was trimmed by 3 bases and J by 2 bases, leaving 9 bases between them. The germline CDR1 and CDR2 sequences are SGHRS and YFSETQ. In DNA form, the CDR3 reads TGCGCCAGCAGCTATGGGGGCGCCTACGAGCAGTACTTC. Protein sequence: CASSYGGAYEQYF. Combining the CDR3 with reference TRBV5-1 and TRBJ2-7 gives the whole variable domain KAGVTQTPRYLIKTRGQQVTLSCSPISGHRSVSWYQQTPGQGLQFLFEYFSETQRNKGNFPGRFSGRQFSNSRSEMNVSTLELGDSALYLCASSYGGAYEQYFGPGTRLTVT.

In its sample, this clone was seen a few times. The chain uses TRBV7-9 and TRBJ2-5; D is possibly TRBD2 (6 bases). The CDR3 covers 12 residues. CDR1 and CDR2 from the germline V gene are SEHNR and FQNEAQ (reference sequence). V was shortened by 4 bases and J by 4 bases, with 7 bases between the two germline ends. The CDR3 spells CASSWGGETQYF. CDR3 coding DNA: TGTGCCAGCAGCTGGGGAGGAGAGACCCAGTACTTC.